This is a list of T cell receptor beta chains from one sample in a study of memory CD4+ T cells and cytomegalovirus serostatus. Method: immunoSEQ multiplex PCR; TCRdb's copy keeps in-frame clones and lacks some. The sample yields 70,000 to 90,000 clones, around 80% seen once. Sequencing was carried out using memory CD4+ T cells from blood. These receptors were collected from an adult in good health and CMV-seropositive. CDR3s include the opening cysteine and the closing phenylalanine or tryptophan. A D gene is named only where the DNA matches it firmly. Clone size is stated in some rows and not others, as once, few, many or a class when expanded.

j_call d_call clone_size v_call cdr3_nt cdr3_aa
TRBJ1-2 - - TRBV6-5 TGTGCCAGCAGTTATTATCAGTATCGGGCGGGCATCTTC CASSYYQYRAGIF
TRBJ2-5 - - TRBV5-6 TGTGCCAGCAGCAGGACGGGGGAGACCCAGTACTTC CASSRTGETQYF
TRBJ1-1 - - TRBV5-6 TGTGCCAGCAGCTGGAGACAGGTTCTGCGGAACACTGAAGCTTTCTTT CASSWRQVLRNTEAFF
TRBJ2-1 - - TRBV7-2 TGTGCCAGCAGCTTCGCCCCAGCGGTGGAGGGGTATGAGCAGTTCTTC CASSFAPAVEGYEQFF
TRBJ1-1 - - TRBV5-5 TGTGCCAGCAGCCGTCGACAGGCAAACACTGAAGCTTTCTTT CASSRRQANTEAFF
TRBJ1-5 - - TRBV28 TGTGCCAGCGCAGGGGAGTTTAGCAATCAGCCCCAGCATTTT CASAGEFSNQPQHF
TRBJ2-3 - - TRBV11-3 TGTGCCAGCAGCCGGGACAACGAAGGTACGCAGTATTTT CASSRDNEGTQYF
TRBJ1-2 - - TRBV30 TGTGCCTGGAGTGGAGGTACACATGGCTACACCTTC CAWSGGTHGYTF
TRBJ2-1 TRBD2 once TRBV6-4 TGTGCCAGCAGTGACCCTGGGACTAGCGGGAGGGCCGGGAATGAGCAGTTCTTC CASSDPGTSGRAGNEQFF
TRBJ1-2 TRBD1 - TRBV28 TGTGCCAGCAGTGAAGGGCCTATAGGGACAGGGGGCACACCAAACTATGGCTACACCTTC CASSEGPIGTGGTPNYGYTF
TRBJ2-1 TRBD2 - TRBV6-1 TGTGCCAGCAGTGAAATTCGGACTAGCGGGAACAATGAGCAGTTCTTC CASSEIRTSGNNEQFF
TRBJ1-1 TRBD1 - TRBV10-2 TGCGCCAGCAGTGAGTCAAGGGACAGGGGACTTGAAGCTTTCTTT CASSESRDRGLEAFF
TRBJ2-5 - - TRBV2 TGTGCCAGCAACCGCGGGGAGACCCAGTACTTC CASNRGETQYF
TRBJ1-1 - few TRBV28 TGTGCCAGCAGTTTAGGTGAAATGAACACTGAAGCTTTCTTT CASSLGEMNTEAFF
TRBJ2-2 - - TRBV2 TGTGCCAGCAGTGAACAGAGGGTTCACGGGGAGCTGTTTTTT CASSEQRVHGELFF
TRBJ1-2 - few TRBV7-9 TGTGCCAGCAGCTGGACGGGGGAATATGGCTACACCTTC CASSWTGEYGYTF
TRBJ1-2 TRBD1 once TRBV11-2 TGTGCCAGCAGCTTAGGACTAGGACAGGGGGACTATGGCTACACCTTC CASSLGLGQGDYGYTF
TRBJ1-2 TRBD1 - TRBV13 TGTGCCAGCAGCCTAGACAGGGGACACGGGAACACCTTC CASSLDRGHGNTF
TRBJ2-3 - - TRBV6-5 TGTGCCAGCAGTTACGGGGATAGAGATACGCAGTATTTT CASSYGDRDTQYF
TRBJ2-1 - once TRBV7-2 TGTGCCAGCAGCCTACTCTTTTGGGGTAACTCCTACAATGAGCAGTTCTTC CASSLLFWGNSYNEQFF
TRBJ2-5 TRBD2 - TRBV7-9 TGTGCCAGCAGCTCCTCCACGGCGGGGGGGGTGGAGACCCAGTACTTC CASSSSTAGGVETQYF
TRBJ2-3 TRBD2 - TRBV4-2 TGTGCCAGCAGCCAGGGGACTAGTGCCGATACGCAGTATTTT CASSQGTSADTQYF
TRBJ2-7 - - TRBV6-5 TGTGCCAGCACCCATTGGGGCGAGCAGTACTTC CASTHWGEQYF
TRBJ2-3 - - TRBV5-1 TGCGCCAGCAGCTTGGATGGCACAGATACGCAGTATTTT CASSLDGTDTQYF
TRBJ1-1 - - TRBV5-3 TGTGCCAGAAGCTTGGGGACCGATAAGCTCATGAACACTGAAGCTTTCTTT CARSLGTDKLMNTEAFF
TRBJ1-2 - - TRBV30 TGTGCCTGGAAGTTACAGCCATCCAACTATGGCTACACCTTC CAWKLQPSNYGYTF
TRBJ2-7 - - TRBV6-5 TGTGCCAGCAGTTACATAGGGCAGGGGGGCGAGCAGTACTTC CASSYIGQGGEQYF
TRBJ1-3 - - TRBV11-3 TGTGCCAGCAGCTTAGACGGTCTTGGGGCCAACTGGGAAAACACCATATATTTT CASSLDGLGANWENTIYF
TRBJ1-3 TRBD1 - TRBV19 TGTGCCAGTAGTGTCTCGGCAGGGGGGTCCTCTGGAAACACCATATATTTT CASSVSAGGSSGNTIYF
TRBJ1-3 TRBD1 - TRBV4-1 TGCGCCAGCAGCCACCCCGACAGGGCTGGAAACACCATATATTTT CASSHPDRAGNTIYF
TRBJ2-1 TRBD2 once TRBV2 TGTGCCAGCAGGATGGGGGCGGCTAGCGGGAGACTGTGGGCCTACAATGAGCAGTTCTTC CASRMGAASGRLWAYNEQFF
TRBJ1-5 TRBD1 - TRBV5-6 TGTGCCAGCAGTTCGGGGACAGGCTCGAGCAATCAGCCCCAGCATTTT CASSSGTGSSNQPQHF
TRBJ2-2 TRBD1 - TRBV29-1 TGCAGCGTCCCCGGGACAGCGAACACCGGGGAGCTGTTTTTT CSVPGTANTGELFF
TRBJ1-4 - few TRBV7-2 TGTGCCAGCAGCCCCCAAACAGGGTTCAGGGATGAAAAACTGTTTTTT CASSPQTGFRDEKLFF
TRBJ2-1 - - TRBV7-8 TGTGCCAGCAGCCGTCTTATGGGTTCCTACAATGAGCAGTTCTTC CASSRLMGSYNEQFF
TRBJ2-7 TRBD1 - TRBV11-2 TGTGCCAGCAGCTACCGGACAGGGGGGGTGAGGGAGCAGTACTTC CASSYRTGGVREQYF
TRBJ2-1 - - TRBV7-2 TGTGCCAGCAGCTCCAGGAATGCAGCGGGCGGTGGTGAGCAGTTCTTC CASSSRNAAGGGEQFF
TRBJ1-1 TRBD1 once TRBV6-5 TGTGCCAGCATTGCCCGACAGGGGGGCACTGAAGCTTTCTTT CASIARQGGTEAFF
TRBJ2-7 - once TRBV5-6 TGTGCCAGCAGTTGGACCGGGCCCTCCTACGAGCAGTACTTC CASSWTGPSYEQYF
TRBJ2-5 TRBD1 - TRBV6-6 TGTGCCAGCACTCTACGGGGGACAGGCGAGACCCAGTACTTC CASTLRGTGETQYF
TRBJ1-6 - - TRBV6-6 TGTGCCAGCAGCCCCCGCAGGGCCGCTTCACCCCTCCACTTT CASSPRRAASPLHF
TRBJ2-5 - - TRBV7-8 TGTGCCAGCAGCTTCCAGCCGAGGGAGACCCAGTACTTC CASSFQPRETQYF
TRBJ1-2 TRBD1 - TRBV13 TGTGCCAGCAGCTACAACCTGTGGGGACAGGGGCTCGGGGGCTACACCTTC CASSYNLWGQGLGGYTF
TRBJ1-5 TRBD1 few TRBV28 TGTGCCAGCAGTCGCCCTGGACAGGGGGCAAAGCCCCAGCATTTT CASSRPGQGAKPQHF
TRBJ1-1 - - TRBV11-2 TGTGCCAGCAGCTTATATTCGGGAACTGAAGCTTTCTTT CASSLYSGTEAFF
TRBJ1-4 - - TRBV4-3 TGCGCCAGCAGCCAAGAGGCAGGGAGAGGTGTTGGGAATGAAAAACTGTTTTTT CASSQEAGRGVGNEKLFF
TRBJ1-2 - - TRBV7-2 TGTGCCAGCAGCTTCTACCGGGAAGGAGGGGGAGGCTACACCTTC CASSFYREGGGGYTF
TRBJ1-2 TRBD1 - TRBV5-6 TGTGCCAGCAGCGGACAGGGGTGGGGCTACACCTTC CASSGQGWGYTF
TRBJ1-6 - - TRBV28 TGTGCCAGCAGTTTAGCCGGGTGGAATTCACCCCTCCACTTT CASSLAGWNSPLHF
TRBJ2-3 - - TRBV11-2 TGTGCCAGCAGCGACCCAGGAGGGGGGTGGCGCACAGATACGCAGTATTTT CASSDPGGGWRTDTQYF
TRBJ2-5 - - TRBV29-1 TGCAGCGTTGCGGACGGCGTAGAGACCCAGTACTTC CSVADGVETQYF